The rows below give T cell receptor beta chains drawn from one sample of a study of blood T cell repertoires in COVID-19. TCRdb's copy holds only in-frame clones and misses some; the assay was immunoSEQ multiplex PCR. Among 200,000 to 250,000 clones, 85% to 90% were seen once, and the ten largest hold approximately 1.6%. The sample taken for sequencing was PBMCs or T cells enriched from blood (not recorded which). The receptors were sampled from a man aged 35-49 years who had recovered from COVID-19. Both conserved end residues are part of each CDR3. A D gene is named only where the DNA matches it firmly. Rows give clone size only sometimes, using once, few, many, or a class for an expanded clone.

D	V	size	J	DNA	CDR3
TRBD2	TRBV19	-	TRBJ2-7	TGTGCCAGTAGTATACTAGCGGGAATCGGTTACGAGCAGTACTTC	CASSILAGIGYEQYF
-	TRBV7-6	-	TRBJ2-1	TGTGCCAGCAGCTTAGCAAGCGGAACCTACAATGAGCAGTTCTTC	CASSLASGTYNEQFF
TRBD2	TRBV5-1	-	TRBJ2-7	TGCGCCAGCAGCGGATGGTGGGAGGGACCCCACGAGCAGTACTTC	CASSGWWEGPHEQYF
TRBD1	TRBV5-1	-	TRBJ2-7	TGCGCCAGCAACACCCGGACAGGGAGGTACTACGAGCAGTACTTC	CASNTRTGRYYEQYF
TRBD1	TRBV10-3	-	TRBJ1-5	TGTGCCATCAGTACAAACAGGGGGCAGCCCCAGCATTTT	CAISTNRGQPQHF
TRBD1	TRBV19	-	TRBJ1-2	TGTGCCAGTAGTATCGGAGGGGGCGCGGGTGGCTACACCTTC	CASSIGGGAGGYTF
TRBD1	TRBV5-1	-	TRBJ2-7	TGCGCCAGCAGCGGACAGGTCTCCTACGAGCAGTACTTC	CASSGQVSYEQYF
-	TRBV7-6	-	TRBJ2-2	TGTGCCAGCAGCCCCATCGCCGGTTTCGCCGGGGAGCTGTTTTTT	CASSPIAGFAGELFF
TRBD2	TRBV27	many	TRBJ2-7	TGTGCCAGCAGTTTGTCCGGGACTAGCGGGAGTCGCGAGCAGTACTTC	CASSLSGTSGSREQYF
-	TRBV2	-	TRBJ2-3	TGTGCCAGCAGGGGCGTAGATACGCAGTATTTT	CASRGVDTQYF
TRBD2	TRBV18	-	TRBJ2-7	TGTGCCAGCTCACCGGGACTAGCGGGAGTTTACGAGCAGTACTTC	CASSPGLAGVYEQYF
TRBD1	TRBV18	-	TRBJ2-7	TGTGCCAGCTCACGCGGACAGGGGGCGCAGTACGAGCAGTACTTC	CASSRGQGAQYEQYF
TRBD1	TRBV7-3	-	TRBJ1-2	TGTGCCAGCAGTTTCTCAGGGGGCCTCGGCTATGGCTACACCTTC	CASSFSGGLGYGYTF
TRBD1	TRBV3-1/TRBV3-2	-	TRBJ1-1	TGTGCCAGCAGCCGTAACAGGGGACCCATAAACACTGAAGCTTTCTTT	CASSRNRGPINTEAFF
TRBD1	TRBV24-1	-	TRBJ2-5	TGTGCCACCAGTGATTTGGGGGACAGACGGGAGACCCAGTACTTC	CATSDLGDRRETQYF
TRBD1	TRBV18	-	TRBJ1-1	TGTGCCAGCTCACCCCGACGGACAGGGGGAGAGGGGACTGAAGCTTTCTTT	CASSPRRTGGEGTEAFF
-	TRBV2	-	TRBJ2-1	TGTGCCAGCAGTGAGGGGCTAGTGAATGAGCAGTTCTTC	CASSEGLVNEQFF
TRBD2	TRBV5-4	-	TRBJ2-7	TGTGCCAGCAGCCAAGCGGGGGAGGAGTACTTC	CASSQAGEEYF
TRBD1	TRBV29-1	few	TRBJ1-1	TGCAGCTCAAGGACAGGGCTGAACACTGAAGCTTTCTTT	CSSRTGLNTEAFF
-	TRBV7-2	once	TRBJ1-2	TGTGCCAGCAGCTTAGTCGCTCCTACTGAAGGCTACACCTTC	CASSLVAPTEGYTF
-	TRBV7-9	-	TRBJ1-4	TGTGCCAGCAGCTTACTTGCAGGGAAGGCGACTAATGAAAAACTGTTTTTT	CASSLLAGKATNEKLFF
TRBD1	TRBV9	-	TRBJ1-1	TGTGCCAGCAGCCTAAATCCGGGACAGAGCCTTTCTAAAGCTTTCTTT	CASSLNPGQSLSKAFF
-	TRBV28	-	TRBJ1-6	TGTGCCAGCAGGGGATCGGGGTTCGTTGATACGCCCCTCCACTTT	CASRGSGFVDTPLHF
TRBD1	TRBV5-1	-	TRBJ1-5	TGCGCCAGCAGCCCCGGGGGGACAGGGAACCAGCCCCAGCATTTT	CASSPGGTGNQPQHF
TRBD1	TRBV13	-	TRBJ1-2	TGTGCCAGCAGCTTAGTTGACAGGGGGGTGAGAGGCTACACCTTC	CASSLVDRGVRGYTF
TRBD2	TRBV19	-	TRBJ2-1	TGTGCCAGTACTCCGGGACTAGTAGGTGAGCAGTTCTTC	CASTPGLVGEQFF
TRBD1	TRBV27	-	TRBJ1-2	TGTGCCAGCAGTTCACAGGGGGCTACTGGCTACACCTTC	CASSSQGATGYTF
-	TRBV28	-	TRBJ1-2	TGTGCCAGCAGGGAAACAGGGAACTATGGCTACACCTTC	CASRETGNYGYTF
TRBD2	TRBV7-9	-	TRBJ2-1	TGTGCCAGCAGCTTAGGTAGACTAGCGGGGGGGCTCTCCTACAATGAGCAGTTCTTC	CASSLGRLAGGLSYNEQFF
TRBD1	TRBV6-5	-	TRBJ2-2	TGTGCCAGCAGCCCGACAGGGGGAACCGGGGAGCTGTTTTTT	CASSPTGGTGELFF
TRBD1	TRBV12-3/TRBV12-4	-	TRBJ1-2	TGTGCCAGCAGCCCGGGACAGTCTTTTGGCTACACCTTC	CASSPGQSFGYTF
-	TRBV2	once	TRBJ2-5	TGTGCCAGCAGTGAAAGGGGACCGGGAGTGACGCTTGGAGAGACCCAGTACTTC	CASSERGPGVTLGETQYF
TRBD2	TRBV6-6	-	TRBJ2-3	TGTGCCAGCAGTTACGCGGGGGGTGTAGATACGCAGTATTTT	CASSYAGGVDTQYF
-	TRBV11-3	-	TRBJ2-1	TGTGCCAGCAGCTTAGACTACTACAATGAGCAGTTCTTC	CASSLDYYNEQFF
-	TRBV18	-	TRBJ1-1	TGTGCCAGCTCCGAGATTGAGAACACTGAAGCTTTCTTT	CASSEIENTEAFF
TRBD2	TRBV25-1	-	TRBJ2-6	TGTGCCAGCAGTGAATCGCGGGGGGTCGGGGCCAACGTCCTGACTTTC	CASSESRGVGANVLTF
-	TRBV27	-	TRBJ1-4	TGTGCCAGCAGTTTAACGGGGAACTTTAATGAAAAACTGTTTTTT	CASSLTGNFNEKLFF
TRBD1	TRBV7-2	-	TRBJ1-2	TGTGCCAGCAGCGCAGCAGGGGGCGCCGGCTATGGCTACACCTTC	CASSAAGGAGYGYTF
TRBD2	TRBV5-1	-	TRBJ2-1	TGCGCCAGCAGCTCTCGTCCCAGCGGGGGGGAACCCAATGAGCAGTTCTTC	CASSSRPSGGEPNEQFF
-	TRBV7-9	-	TRBJ2-5	TGTGCCAGCAGCATTGGACAGCCCCAAGAGACCCAGTACTTC	CASSIGQPQETQYF
TRBD1	TRBV27	-	TRBJ1-5	TGTGCCAGCAGTTCGGGACAGGGGGCTGGGGGGCCCCAGCATTTT	CASSSGQGAGGPQHF
TRBD1	TRBV6-5	-	TRBJ1-2	TGTGCCAGCAGATGGGGACAGGGGGGCTATGGCTACACCTTC	CASRWGQGGYGYTF
-	TRBV3-1/TRBV3-2	-	TRBJ2-4	TGTGCCAGCAGCCAAGATACCGGGGCGGGGATTCAGTACTTC	CASSQDTGAGIQYF
TRBD2	TRBV3-1/TRBV3-2	-	TRBJ2-1	TGTGCCAGCAGCCCGACTAGCGGGACTTACAATGAGCAGTTCTTC	CASSPTSGTYNEQFF
-	TRBV7-2	-	TRBJ2-7	TGTGCCAGCAGCGCAGTCCACTACGAGCAGTACTTC	CASSAVHYEQYF
-	TRBV7-9	-	TRBJ1-2	TGTGCCAGCAGCTTAGATGGACAGCCAAACTATGGCTACACCTTC	CASSLDGQPNYGYTF
-	TRBV6-2/TRBV6-3	few	TRBJ1-3	TGTGCCAGCAGCCCTACTTCGTTGGGAAACACCATATATTTT	CASSPTSLGNTIYF
TRBD1	TRBV29-1	-	TRBJ2-7	TGCAGCGTTTCGTCGACAGGGGGCTTGTACGAGCAGTACTTC	CSVSSTGGLYEQYF
-	TRBV3-1/TRBV3-2	-	TRBJ2-1	TGTGCCAGCAGCCAAGAATACCGTCTTTTCGGGGACAATGAGCAGTTCTTC	CASSQEYRLFGDNEQFF
TRBD1	TRBV28	few	TRBJ1-2	TGTGCCACGGGACAGGCATATGGCTACACCTTC	CATGQAYGYTF
-	TRBV4-3	few	TRBJ2-7	TGCGCCAGCAGCCAAGACCCACAATACGAGCAGTACTTC	CASSQDPQYEQYF
-	TRBV28	-	TRBJ1-5	TGTGCCAGCAGTTCAGGGGAACTTCATCAGCCCCAGCATTTT	CASSSGELHQPQHF
TRBD2	TRBV7-3	-	TRBJ2-1	TGTGCCAGCAGCTTAAGGGGACTAGCTGTCAATGAGCAGTTCTTC	CASSLRGLAVNEQFF
TRBD2	TRBV19	-	TRBJ2-5	TGTGCCAGTAGTATGGTAGCGGGAGATCAAGAGACCCAGTACTTC	CASSMVAGDQETQYF
-	TRBV7-8	-	TRBJ1-2	TGTGCCAGCAGCTTAGATTCGGGACTGGATGGCTACACCTTC	CASSLDSGLDGYTF